The 2 T cell receptor beta chains given below trace back to one sample, sequenced in a study of T cell responses to AZD1222 COVID-19 vaccine. Sequencing was performed with immunoSEQ multiplex PCR; in TCRdb, only in-frame clones are kept and a portion is missing. The top ten clones hold almost 9.5% of a sample with about 120,000 clones, roughly 88% of them seen once. The sample consisted of peripheral blood, taken on day 0 of AZD1222 vaccination. These receptors all come from an adult in good health.

The rearrangement uses TRBV3-1 (or the pseudogene TRBV3-2) and TRBJ2-3, with TRBD2 identical over 12 bases. From germline, CDR1 is LGHDT and CDR2 YNNKEL (reference sequence). The CDR3 contains 18 residues. The J segment lost 2 bases and the V segment lost 0 bases, leaving 6 bases of the junction unmatched. CDR3 sequence: CASSQDQLAGGATDTQYF. In DNA, the CDR3 is TGTGCCAGCAGCCAAGATCAACTAGCGGGGGGTGCCACAGATACGCAGTATTTT.

The chain employs TRBV30 and TRBJ1-1, with D unclear. Germline V gene data show CDR1 as GTSNPN and CDR2 as SVGIG (reference sequence). The CDR3 runs to 12 residues. V lost 2 bases and J lost 1, with 5 bases in between. The CDR3 sequence is CAWSPANTEAFF. CDR3 bases: TGTGCCTGGAGTCCAGCGAACACTGAAGCTTTCTTT.